Listed below are T cell receptor beta chains from one sample, sequenced in a study of T cells in Graves' hyperthyroidism and ophthalmopathy. TCRdb reanalysed the multiplex PCR reads using MiXCR and keeps one entry per CDR3 protein. This table holds roughly 240,000 distinct CDR3 sequences, over 20% found once. Sample: blood. The receptor source for this set is a woman aged 40 to 50 with Graves' ophthalmopathy. CDR3s include the opening cysteine and the closing phenylalanine or tryptophan. A D gene is named only where the DNA matches it firmly. Clone size is shown for a subset of rows, as once, few, many or a class of expanded clone.

>TRBV6-1|TRBD1|NA|TRBJ2-7
CASMTGQGATYEQYF
TGTGCCAGCATGACGGGACAGGGGGCGACCTACGAGCAGTACTTC
>TRBV6-1|TRBD1|NA|TRBJ2-7
CASTTIGQGPSEQYF
TGTGCCAGCACTACAATAGGACAGGGTCCTTCCGAGCAGTACTTC
>TRBV28|NA|few|TRBJ1-2
CASTDWGRRVGYGYTF
TGTGCCAGCACCGACTGGGGACGCAGGGTTGGCTATGGCTACACCTTC
>TRBV10-3|TRBD1|many|TRBJ1-2
CAIKGAVGYGYTF
TGTGCCATCAAGGGGGCCGTTGGTTATGGCTACACCTTC
>TRBV13|TRBD2|many|TRBJ2-7
CASSRTSVYEQYF
TGTGCCAGCAGCCGGACTAGCGTCTACGAGCAGTACTTC
>TRBV11-2|NA|NA|TRBJ2-2
CASSLAGLLTGELFF
TGTGCCAGCAGCTTAGCTGGCTTGCTAACCGGGGAGCTGTTTTTT
>TRBV27|NA|many|TRBJ2-6
CASRGVGWAASGANVLTF
TGTGCCAGCAGGGGTGTGGGTTGGGCTGCCTCTGGGGCCAACGTCCTGACTTTC
>TRBV19|TRBD1|many|TRBJ1-2
CASSTETGANYGYTF
TGTGCCAGTAGTACCGAGACAGGGGCAAACTATGGCTACACCTTC
>TRBV19|TRBD1|NA|TRBJ2-7
CASSQNRGLEQYF
TGTGCCAGTAGTCAGAACAGGGGGTTGGAGCAGTACTTC
>TRBV7-2|NA|many|TRBJ1-5
CASSLGGDQPQHF
TGTGCCAGCAGCTTAGGAGGGGACCAGCCCCAGCATTTT
>TRBV13|NA|many|TRBJ2-3
CASSLRRSTDTQYF
TGTGCCAGCAGCTTGCGCAGAAGCACAGATACGCAGTATTTT
>TRBV6-5|NA|many|TRBJ2-5
CASSYLGLGAETQYF
TGTGCCAGCAGTTATTTGGGACTTGGGGCTGAGACCCAGTACTTC
>TRBV10-3|NA|many|TRBJ1-3
CAISESASGNTIYF
TGTGCCATCAGTGAGTCTGCGTCCGGAAACACCATATATTTT
>TRBV12-3/TRBV12-4|NA|NA|TRBJ2-7
CASSLADSSKQYF
TGTGCCAGCAGTTTAGCCGACAGCTCTAAACAGTACTTC
>TRBV27|TRBD2|many|TRBJ2-2
CASSRLAGTGELFF
TGTGCCAGCAGCCGACTAGCGGGCACCGGGGAGCTGTTTTTT
>TRBV11-2|TRBD1|many|TRBJ2-2
CASSSRTGKNTGELFF
TGTGCCAGCAGCTCCCGGACAGGGAAGAACACCGGGGAGCTGTTTTTT
>TRBV18|TRBD1|many|TRBJ1-1
CASSPRQGVTEAFF
TGTGCCAGCTCACCACGACAGGGCGTAACTGAAGCTTTCTTT
>TRBV2|TRBD1|NA|TRBJ1-2
CASSTDRGGYTF
TGTGCCAGCAGTACCGACAGGGGAGGCTACACCTTC
>TRBV27|TRBD1|many|TRBJ1-2
CASSSLLQGGGGYTF
TGTGCCAGCAGTTCCCTTCTCCAGGGGGGAGGCGGCTACACCTTC
>TRBV28|TRBD2|many|TRBJ2-2
CASSLPGTSIVGELFF
TGTGCCAGCAGTTTACCCGGGACTAGCATCGTCGGGGAGCTGTTTTTT
>TRBV28|TRBD1|NA|TRBJ1-5
CASRTQGAGINQPQHF
TGTGCCAGCAGGACTCAGGGGGCGGGTATTAATCAGCCCCAGCATTTT
>TRBV30|NA|many|TRBJ1-1
CAWNPGGTEAFF
TGTGCCTGGAACCCCGGGGGGACTGAAGCTTTCTTT
>TRBV24-1|TRBD1|many|TRBJ2-7
CATSDPTGGGGEQYF
TGTGCCACCAGTGACCCGACAGGGGGCGGCGGCGAGCAGTACTTC
>TRBV9|NA|NA|TRBJ1-5
CASSVDQGPNQPQHF
TGTGCCAGCAGCGTAGACCAGGGCCCAAATCAGCCCCAGCATTTT
>TRBV28|NA|many|TRBJ2-2
CASTSVNTGELFF
TGTGCCAGCACTAGCGTAAACACCGGGGAGCTGTTTTTT
>TRBV5-8|NA|NA|TRBJ2-5
CASSLADREGETQYF
TGTGCCAGCAGCCTGGCGGACAGGGAGGGGGAGACCCAGTACTTC
>TRBV6-1|NA|few|TRBJ1-1
CASSATAGRTEAFF
TGTGCCAGCAGTGCGACGGCAGGGCGAACTGAAGCTTTCTTT
>TRBV27|NA|many|TRBJ2-7
CASSLLSDRNYEQYF
TGTGCCAGCAGTTTATTATCCGACAGAAACTACGAGCAGTACTTC
>TRBV7-2|TRBD2|many|TRBJ2-7
CASSLEASGTYEQYF
TGTGCCAGCAGCTTAGAGGCTAGCGGGACCTACGAGCAGTACTTC
>TRBV20-1|TRBD2|NA|TRBJ2-5
CSAGPLAGETQYF
TGCAGTGCTGGACCACTAGCGGGAGAGACCCAGTACTTC
>TRBV19|TRBD2|many|TRBJ2-7
CASSTAGANYEQYF
TGTGCCAGTAGTACAGCGGGAGCTAACTACGAGCAGTACTTC
>TRBV10-3|TRBD2|NA|TRBJ2-7
CAISPTSGSHEQYF
TGTGCCATCAGTCCGACTAGCGGGAGCCACGAGCAGTACTTC
>TRBV5-1|NA|many|TRBJ2-7
CASSEIPGPSYEQYF
TGCGCCAGCAGCGAAATACCGGGACCATCCTACGAGCAGTACTTC
>TRBV28|NA|NA|TRBJ2-7
CASSLWGPEQYF
TGTGCCAGCAGTTTATGGGGACCCGAGCAGTACTTC